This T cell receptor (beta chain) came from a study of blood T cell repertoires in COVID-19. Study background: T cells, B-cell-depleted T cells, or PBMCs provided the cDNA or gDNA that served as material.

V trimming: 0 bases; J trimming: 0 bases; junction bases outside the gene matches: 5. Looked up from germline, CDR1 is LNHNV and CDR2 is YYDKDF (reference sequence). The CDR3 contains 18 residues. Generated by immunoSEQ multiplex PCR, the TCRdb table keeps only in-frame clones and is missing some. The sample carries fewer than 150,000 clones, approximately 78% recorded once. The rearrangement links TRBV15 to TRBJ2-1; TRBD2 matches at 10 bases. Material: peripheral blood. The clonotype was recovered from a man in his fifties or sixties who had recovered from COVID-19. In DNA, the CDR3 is TGTGCCACCAGCAGAGATATAGAGCGGGAGGGCTCCTACAATGAGCAGTTCTTC. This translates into CATSRDIEREGSYNEQFF.